This T cell receptor beta chain stems from a study of CD8+CD57+ T cells in acquired aplastic anemia (dated by TCRdb to the late 2010s). A note on the overall study: A mean of 3.2 ug of DNA, ranging from roughly 0.19 to 27.4 ug, was extracted from sorted CD4+ and CD8+ cells. Healthy donor samples averaged roughly 9.9 million reads for CD4+ and 11 million to 14 million for CD8+ cells. Broad study findings and their caveats: Roughly 30 CD8+ CDR3 sequences were found to be shared between patients and controls, but these sequences appeared to be highly expressed in patients and within the immunodominant clones of the patients. No significant difference in CD8+ Simpson's diversity was found between patients and healthy controls (P=0.060).

To note about this clonotype: The target of this receptor is not known. Relative to the germline gene, one junction end is altered; a read error may explain this.

Genomic DNA served as template for TCR beta VDJ combination and CDR3 sequence profiling. An Illumina HiSeq 2000 was used for TCR repertoire sequencing. For the original study's pipeline: Repertoires were assessed using TRBV/TRBJ rearrangement plots, CDR3 size and DJ length profiles, and Simpson's diversity index. The most abundant DNA sequence in the deep sequencing data was defined as the immunodominant clone. CDR3 amino acid sequences were checked for sharing between subjects and were compared against published repertoires and the VDJdb database. TCRdb handled the public reads itself, with Q25 trimming in fastp and clone calling in MiXCR, and kept productive beta chains. All rows with the same CDR3 protein become a single entry with the most common DNA and genes. The V and J calls and clone size come from TCRdb's table, not from the authors' own analysis. The table for this sample lists 400,000 to 450,000 distinct CDR3 sequences; 60% to 80% of them were counted only once. The ten biggest clones cover 4% of the sample.

TCR repertoires of sorted CD4+ and CD8+ blood T cells from severe aplastic anemia patients and healthy subjects were deep-sequenced in the study. Ficoll-Paque density gradient centrifugation was used to isolate peripheral blood mononuclear cells. Before DNA extraction, CD4+ and CD8+ T cells were sorted by FACS or by magnetic beads. The CDR3 measures 14 amino acids from cysteine to phenylalanine. The retained sequence is limited to the CDR3, 42 bases, with the frame set at the first base. CDR1 and CDR2, per the germline V gene, are SGHRS and YFSETQ. The source is a human donor in good health, serving as a control. This sequence uses TRBV5-1 and TRBJ1-2, and the D gene may be TRBD1, 5 bases matching. Material: sorted CD4+, CD8+, or CD8+CD57+ T cells (not recorded which) from PBMCs. The CDR3 protein: CARSVGDSLYGYTF. The bases are TGTGCCAGAAGCGTAGGTGACAGTCTCTATGGCTACACCTTC.